This is a list of T cell receptor beta chains from one sample in a study of blood T cell repertoires in COVID-19. Measured with immunoSEQ multiplex PCR; TCRdb has only the in-frame clones, and not every one. The data hold a few hundred thousand clones, with nearly 90% observed a single time. What was sequenced was peripheral blood. The receptors were gathered from a woman between 55 and 75 years old with COVID-19, enrolled during active disease. CDR3s include the opening cysteine and the closing phenylalanine or tryptophan.

>TRBV30|TRBJ1-2
CAWGGEANYGYTF
>TRBV6-2/TRBV6-3|TRBJ1-2
CASSYSTGVAFGYTF
>TRBV7-8|TRBJ1-1
CASSLRATGASEAFF
>TRBV15|TRBJ2-5
CATSRDPAGTQETQYF
>TRBV21-1|TRBJ1-1
CASSPNSVPPRNTEAFF
>TRBV20-1|TRBJ1-2
CSARAPGGYTF
>TRBV9|TRBJ1-6
CASSVGEGGNSPLHF
>TRBV6-5|TRBJ1-1
CASRRTAHTTEAFF
>TRBV5-1|TRBJ2-5
CASSRGRDKETQYF
>TRBV6-5|TRBJ1-2
CASSRTSQGAYGYTF
>TRBV6-2/TRBV6-3|TRBJ2-5
CASSSPTSGGAGETQYF
>TRBV25-1|TRBJ2-5
CASSPSGGARETQYF
>TRBV9|TRBJ2-6
CASSAPWRVANVLTF
>TRBV11-2|TRBJ2-2
CASSDPGGELFF
>TRBV6-4|TRBJ1-1
CASPRGGRENTEAFF
>TRBV18|TRBJ2-7
CASSPPGGREQYF
>TRBV5-4|TRBJ2-1
CASSLGLNEQFF
>TRBV9|TRBJ1-4
CASSPRDGYNEKLFF
>TRBV18|TRBJ2-7
CASSSGISYEQYF
>TRBV14|TRBJ2-5
CASSQVSDRTLQETQYF
>TRBV7-9|TRBJ2-2
CASSLGQGSGELFF
>TRBV7-9|TRBJ2-7
CASSLVGGITTYEQYF
>TRBV12-3/TRBV12-4|TRBJ2-2
CASSGGTGELFF
>TRBV6-6|TRBJ2-7
CASRGLAGAHEQYF
>TRBV30|TRBJ1-2
CASLERQENYGYTF
>TRBV30|TRBJ2-7
CAWTRGSNRAEQYF
>TRBV18|TRBJ1-5
CASSPPSRGNSNQPQHF
>TRBV5-1|TRBJ1-2
CASSLDGLANYGYTF
>TRBV6-4|TRBJ1-1
CASRDRGSTEAFF
>TRBV4-3|TRBJ2-2
CASSPQRADSYTGELFF
>TRBV16|TRBJ2-5
CASTPGTGGQETQYF
>TRBV15|TRBJ1-5
CATSSRTGGSQPQHF
>TRBV5-6|TRBJ1-2
CASSPPTGRDYGYTF
>TRBV2|TRBJ2-2
CASRRTGELFF
>TRBV15|TRBJ1-1
CATSRDSALEGNTEAFF
>TRBV19|TRBJ2-3
CASSNRVQGWFADTQYF
>TRBV19|TRBJ1-2
CASRTRGIGDGYTF
>TRBV2|TRBJ1-4
CASTRDRGREKLFF
>TRBV7-9|TRBJ2-1
CASSFEGSYRVDEQFF
>TRBV7-5|TRBJ2-3
CARGGRTGILHTSTDTQYF
>TRBV9|TRBJ1-5
CASSVGGAGNQPQHF
>TRBV9|TRBJ2-1
CASSVEGQGEEQFF